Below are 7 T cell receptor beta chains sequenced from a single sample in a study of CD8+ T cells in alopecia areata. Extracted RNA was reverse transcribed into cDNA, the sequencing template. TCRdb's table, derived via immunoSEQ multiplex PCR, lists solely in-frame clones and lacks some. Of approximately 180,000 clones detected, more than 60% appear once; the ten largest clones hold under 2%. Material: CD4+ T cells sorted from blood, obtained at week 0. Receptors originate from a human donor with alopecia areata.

The CDR3 spells CASSFESALISYGYTF. CDR3 bases: TGCGCCAGCAGCTTTGAGTCAGCGCTTATTTCCTATGGCTACACCTTC. This chain joins TRBV5-1 and TRBJ1-2; the D is unclear. The V and J ends lost 2 bases and 4 bases respectively, with 18 bases between them. This CDR3 region has 16 residues. Germline CDR1 and CDR2: SGHRS and YFSETQ.

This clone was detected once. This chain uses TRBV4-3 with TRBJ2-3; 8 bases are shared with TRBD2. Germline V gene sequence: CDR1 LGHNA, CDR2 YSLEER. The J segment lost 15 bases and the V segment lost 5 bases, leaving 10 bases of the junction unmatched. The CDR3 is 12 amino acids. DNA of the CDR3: TGCGCCAGCAGCAACGCCGGGACTAGGACATATTTT. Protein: CASSNAGTRTYF.

The CDR3: CASSQGGTSYEQYF. The DNA for the CDR3 is TGCGCCAGCAGCCAAGGGGGGACTTCCTACGAGCAGTACTTC. V is TRBV4-3 and J is TRBJ2-7; perhaps TRBD2 as D (6 bases). The CDR3 contains 14 residues. V lost 1 base and J 1 base, leaving 8 bases between the germline ends. Germline V gives CDR1 LGHNA, CDR2 YSLEER.

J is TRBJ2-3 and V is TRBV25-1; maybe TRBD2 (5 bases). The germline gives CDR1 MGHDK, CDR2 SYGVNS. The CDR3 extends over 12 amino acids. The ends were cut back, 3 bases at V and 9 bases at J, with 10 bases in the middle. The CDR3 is CASSDYRLTQYF. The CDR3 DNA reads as TGTGCCAGCAGTGATTATAGACTAACGCAGTATTTT.

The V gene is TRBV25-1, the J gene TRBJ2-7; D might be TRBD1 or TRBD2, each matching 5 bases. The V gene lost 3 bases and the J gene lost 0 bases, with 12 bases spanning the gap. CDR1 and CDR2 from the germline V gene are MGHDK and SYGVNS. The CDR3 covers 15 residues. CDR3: CASSDPGPSSYEQYF. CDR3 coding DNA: TGTGCCAGCAGTGACCCGGGACCAAGCTCCTACGAGCAGTACTTC.

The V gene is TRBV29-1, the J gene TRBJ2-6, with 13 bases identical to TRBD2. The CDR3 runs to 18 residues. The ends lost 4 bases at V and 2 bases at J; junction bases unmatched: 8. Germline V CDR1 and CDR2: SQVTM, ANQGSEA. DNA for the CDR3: TGCAGCGTTGCCCTAACTAGCGGGGGGGCTACTGGGGCCAACGTCCTGACTTTC. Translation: CSVALTSGGATGANVLTF.

CDR3 bases: TGTGCCAGCTCACGAGAGGATACGCAGTATTTT. Its translation is CASSREDTQYF. The genes are TRBV18 and TRBJ2-3; D call uncertain. V shed 4 bases and J shed 6 bases, with 5 bases lying between them. Germline lookup yields CDR1 KGHSH and CDR2 LQKENI. The CDR3 is 11 residues long.